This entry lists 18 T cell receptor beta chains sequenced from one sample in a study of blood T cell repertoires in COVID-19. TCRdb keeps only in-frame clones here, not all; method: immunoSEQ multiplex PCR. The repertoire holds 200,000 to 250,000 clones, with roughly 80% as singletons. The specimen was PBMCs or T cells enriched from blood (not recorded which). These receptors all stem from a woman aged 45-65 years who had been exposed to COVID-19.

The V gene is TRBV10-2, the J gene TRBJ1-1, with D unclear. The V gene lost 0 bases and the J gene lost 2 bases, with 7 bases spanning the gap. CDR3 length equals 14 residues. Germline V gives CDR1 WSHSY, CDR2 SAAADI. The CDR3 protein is CASSESGRNTEAFF. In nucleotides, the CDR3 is TGCGCCAGCAGTGAGTCGGGGAGAAACACTGAAGCTTTCTTT.

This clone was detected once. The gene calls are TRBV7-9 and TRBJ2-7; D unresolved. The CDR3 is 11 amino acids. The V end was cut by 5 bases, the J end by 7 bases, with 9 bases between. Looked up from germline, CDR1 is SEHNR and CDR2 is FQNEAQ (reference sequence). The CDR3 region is CASSPLAEQYF. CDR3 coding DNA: TGTGCCAGCAGCCCATTGGCTGAGCAGTACTTC.

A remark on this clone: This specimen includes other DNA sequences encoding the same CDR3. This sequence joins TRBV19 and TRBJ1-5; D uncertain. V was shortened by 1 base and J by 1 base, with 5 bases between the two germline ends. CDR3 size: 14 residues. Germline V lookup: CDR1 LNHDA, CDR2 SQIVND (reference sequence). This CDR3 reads CASSIAGSNQPQHF. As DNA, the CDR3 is TGTGCCAGTAGTATAGCGGGGAGCAATCAGCCCCAGCATTTT.

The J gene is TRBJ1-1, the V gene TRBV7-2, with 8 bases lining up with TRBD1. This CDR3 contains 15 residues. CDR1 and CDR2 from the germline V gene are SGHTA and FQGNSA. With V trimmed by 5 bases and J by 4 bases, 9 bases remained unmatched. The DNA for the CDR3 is TGTGCCAGCAGCAAACAGGGGGGTCGGAGCACTGAAGCTTTCTTT. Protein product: CASSKQGGRSTEAFF. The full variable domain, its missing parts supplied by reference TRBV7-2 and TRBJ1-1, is GAGVSQSPSNKVTEKGKDVELRCDPISGHTALYWYRQSLGQGLEFLIYFQGNSAPDKSGLPSDRFSAERTGGSVSTLTIQRTQQEDSAVYLCASSKQGGRSTEAFFGQGTRLTVV.

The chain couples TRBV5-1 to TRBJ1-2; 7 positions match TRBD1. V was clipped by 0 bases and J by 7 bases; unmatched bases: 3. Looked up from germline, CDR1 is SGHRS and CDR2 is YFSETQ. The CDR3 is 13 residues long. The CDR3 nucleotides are TGCGCCAGCAGCTTGGAGGGGGCGGTTGGCTACACCTTC. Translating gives CASSLEGAVGYTF.

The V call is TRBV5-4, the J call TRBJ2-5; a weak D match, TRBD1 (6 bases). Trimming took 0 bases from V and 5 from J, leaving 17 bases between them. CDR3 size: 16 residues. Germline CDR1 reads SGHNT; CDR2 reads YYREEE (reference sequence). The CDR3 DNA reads TGTGCCAGCAGCTTGGGGCCACAGGGATGGGAGGAGACCCAGTACTTC. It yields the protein CASSLGPQGWEETQYF.

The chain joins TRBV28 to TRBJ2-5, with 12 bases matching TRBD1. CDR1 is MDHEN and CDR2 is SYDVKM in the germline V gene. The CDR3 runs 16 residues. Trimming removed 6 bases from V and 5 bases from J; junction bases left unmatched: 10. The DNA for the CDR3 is TGTGCCAGCAGACGTCCGGGACAGGGGGCGCGGGAGACCCAGTACTTC. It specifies CASRRPGQGARETQYF.

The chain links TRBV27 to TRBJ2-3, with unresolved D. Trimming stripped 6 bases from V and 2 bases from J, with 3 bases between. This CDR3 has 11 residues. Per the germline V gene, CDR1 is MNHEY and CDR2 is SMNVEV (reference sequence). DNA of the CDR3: TGTGCCAGCAGACTCACAGATACGCAGTATTTT. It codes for CASRLTDTQYF.

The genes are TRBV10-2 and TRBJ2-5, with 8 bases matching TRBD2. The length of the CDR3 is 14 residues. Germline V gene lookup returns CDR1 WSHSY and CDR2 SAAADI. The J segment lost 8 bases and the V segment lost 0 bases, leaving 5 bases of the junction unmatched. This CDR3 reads CASSESSGGPTQYF. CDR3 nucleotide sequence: TGCGCCAGCAGTGAGTCCAGCGGGGGCCCAACCCAGTACTTC.

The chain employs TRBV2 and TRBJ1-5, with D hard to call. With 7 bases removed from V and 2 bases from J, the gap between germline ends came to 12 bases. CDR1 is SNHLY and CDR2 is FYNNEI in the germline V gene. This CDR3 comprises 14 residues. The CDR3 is CASNVRGGNQPQHF. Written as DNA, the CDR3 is TGTGCCAGCAACGTCAGAGGCGGCAATCAGCCCCAGCATTTT.

The CDR3 loop is CASSIDPPRAAKNIQYF. DNA of the CDR3: TGTGCCAGTAGTATAGATCCCCCCAGGGCAGCCAAAAACATTCAGTACTTC. This rearrangement joins TRBV19 to TRBJ2-4; D may be TRBD1 (5 bases). Germline V gene sequence: CDR1 LNHDA, CDR2 SQIVND (reference sequence). The CDR3 spans 17 residues. V was trimmed by 0 bases and J by 0 bases, leaving 12 bases between them. Drawing the rest from reference TRBV19 and TRBJ2-4, the complete variable domain is DGGITQSPKYLFRKEGQNVTLSCEQNLNHDAMYWYRQDPGQGLRLIYYSQIVNDFQKGDIAEGYSVSREKKESFPLTVTSAQKNPTAFYLCASSIDPPRAAKNIQYFGAGTRLSVL.

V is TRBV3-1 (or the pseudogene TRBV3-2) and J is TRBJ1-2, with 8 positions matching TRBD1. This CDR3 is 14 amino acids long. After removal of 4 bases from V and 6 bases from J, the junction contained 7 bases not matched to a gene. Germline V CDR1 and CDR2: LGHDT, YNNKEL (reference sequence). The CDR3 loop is CASSPGQGFDGYTF. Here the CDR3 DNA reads TGTGCCAGCAGCCCCGGACAGGGATTTGATGGCTACACCTTC.

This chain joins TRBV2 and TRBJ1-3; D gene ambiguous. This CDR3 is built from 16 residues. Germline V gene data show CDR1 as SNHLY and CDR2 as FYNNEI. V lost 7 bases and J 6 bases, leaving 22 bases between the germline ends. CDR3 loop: CASTPNGLPLENTIYF. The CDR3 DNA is TGTGCCAGCACCCCTAATGGGCTCCCCCTTGAAAACACCATATATTTT. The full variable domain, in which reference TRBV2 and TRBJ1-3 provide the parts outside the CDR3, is EPEVTQTPSHQVTQMGQEVILRCVPISNHLYFYWYRQILGQKVEFLVSFYNNEISEKSEIFDDQFSVERPDGSNFTLKIRSTKLEDSAMYFCASTPNGLPLENTIYFGEGSWLTVV.

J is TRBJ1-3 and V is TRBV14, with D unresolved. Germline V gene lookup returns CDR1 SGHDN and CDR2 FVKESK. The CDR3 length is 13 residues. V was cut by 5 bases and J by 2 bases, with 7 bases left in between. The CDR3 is CASSGRPGNTIYF. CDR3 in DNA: TGTGCCAGCAGCGGGAGGCCTGGAAACACCATATATTTT.

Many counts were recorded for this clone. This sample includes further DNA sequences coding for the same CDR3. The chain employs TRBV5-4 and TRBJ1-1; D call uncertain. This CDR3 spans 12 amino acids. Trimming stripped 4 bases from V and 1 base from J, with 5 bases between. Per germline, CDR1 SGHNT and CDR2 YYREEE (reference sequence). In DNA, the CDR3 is TGTGCCAGCAGCCCGGGGAACACTGAAGCTTTCTTT. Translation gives CASSPGNTEAFF.

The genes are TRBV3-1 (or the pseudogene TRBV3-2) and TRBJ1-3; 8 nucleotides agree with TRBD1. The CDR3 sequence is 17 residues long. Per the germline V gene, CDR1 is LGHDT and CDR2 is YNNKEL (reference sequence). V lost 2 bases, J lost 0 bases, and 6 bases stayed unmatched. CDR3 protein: CASSQMARGLSGNTIYF. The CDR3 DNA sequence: TGTGCCAGCAGCCAAATGGCCAGGGGGCTCTCTGGAAACACCATATATTTT.

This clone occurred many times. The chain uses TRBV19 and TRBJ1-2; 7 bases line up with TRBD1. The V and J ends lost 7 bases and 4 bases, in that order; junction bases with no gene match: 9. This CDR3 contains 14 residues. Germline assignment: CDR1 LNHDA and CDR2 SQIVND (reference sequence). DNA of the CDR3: TGTGCCAGTACTAGTGTGGGACAGCCCTATGGCTACACCTTC. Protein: CASTSVGQPYGYTF.

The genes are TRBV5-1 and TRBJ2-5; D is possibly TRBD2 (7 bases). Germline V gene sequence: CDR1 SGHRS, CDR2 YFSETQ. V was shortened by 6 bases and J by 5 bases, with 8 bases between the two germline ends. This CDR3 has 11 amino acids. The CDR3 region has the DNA TGCGCCAGCAAGGGGGGGGAGACCCAGTACTTC. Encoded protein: CASKGGETQYF. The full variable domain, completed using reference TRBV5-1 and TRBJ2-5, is KAGVTQTPRYLIKTRGQQVTLSCSPISGHRSVSWYQQTPGQGLQFLFEYFSETQRNKGNFPGRFSGRQFSNSRSEMNVSTLELGDSALYLCASKGGETQYFGPGTRLLVL.